This T cell receptor beta chain was retrieved from a study of graft-versus-host responses after intestinal transplantation. As for the study in general: For two to four years after anti-thymocyte globulin induction, all recipients took tacrolimus and steroids.

Concerning this clone: What it recognizes is unknown.

Study results and caveats: Allografts of patients with graft-donor T cell macrochimerism showed high graft-versus-host to host-versus-graft clone ratios.

Germline values: CDR1 MNHEY, CDR2 SMNVEV (reference sequence). Trimming removed 5 bases from V and 0 bases from J; junction bases left unmatched: 5. The CDR3 is 16 residues long. TCRdb's copy holds only in-frame clones and misses some; the assay was immunoSEQ multiplex PCR. The data show about 21,000 clones, roughly 92% seen once. The material was PBMCs, obtained about 260 days after intestinal transplant. The TCR comes from a human patient who received an intestinal transplant, so some T cells may come from the graft donor. This chain uses TRBV27 with TRBJ2-1, with TRBD2 matching over 9 bases. For the CDR3, the DNA is TGTGCCAGCAGTGTCACTAGCGGGCACTCCTACAATGAGCAGTTCTTC. Protein sequence: CASSVTSGHSYNEQFF.